The 13 T cell receptor beta chains given below trace back to one sample, sequenced in a study of blood T cells in healthy people across ages. Using a J-beta primer mix together with a sample-barcoded 5' primer, a second PCR was run for 7 to 11 cycles. TCRdb recomputed calls from the 5' RACE reads with MiXCR, one row per CDR3 protein. The sample contains more than 1,400,000 distinct CDR3 sequences, roughly 40% of which appear only once. The source material was blood. The source of these receptors is a woman younger than 30 in good health.

This chain links TRBV28 with TRBJ2-7; a weak D match, TRBD1 (5 bases). The CDR3 sequence is 15 residues long. CDR1 is MDHEN, CDR2 SYDVKM, per germline. Trimming cost V 6 bases and J 2 bases, with 17 bases left between them. CDR3 sequence reads: CASRARALGAYEQYF. In nucleotides, the CDR3 is TGTGCCAGCAGGGCCCGGGCCCTAGGGGCCTACGAGCAGTACTTC.

This clonotype was seen more than once but under ten times. This chain joins TRBV7-2 and TRBJ2-1; 12 bases map to TRBD2. The CDR3 totals 14 residues. After removal of 4 bases from V and 12 bases from J, the junction contained 7 bases not matched to a gene. Germline V gene data show CDR1 as SGHTA and CDR2 as FQGNSA. Here the CDR3 reads CASSSRLAGAPQFF. In nucleotides, the CDR3 is TGTGCCAGCAGCTCTCGACTAGCGGGGGCCCCGCAGTTCTTC.

This clonotype occurred a few times. This chain connects TRBV20-1 to TRBJ2-7, with a weak D call TRBD2 (6 bases). Looked up from germline, CDR1 is DFQATT and CDR2 is SNEGSKA (reference sequence). The V end lost 6 bases, the J end lost 4 bases, and 25 bases lay between the germline ends. This CDR3 comprises 16 residues. Here the CDR3 DNA reads TGCAGTGCCCTAGAGGGATTTAGCGGAGTGCTGTACGAGCAGTACTTC. Translated: CSALEGFSGVLYEQYF.

The rearrangement joins TRBV7-2 to TRBJ2-7, with D unresolved. The V end was cut by 7 bases, the J end by 0 bases, with 13 bases between. The CDR3 spans 14 residues. Germline CDR1 is SGHTA and CDR2 is FQGNSA. The CDR3 sequence: CASTIQVPSYEQYF. For the CDR3, the DNA is TGTGCCAGCACCATCCAGGTGCCCTCCTACGAGCAGTACTTC.

This clonotype was seen a single time. The junction and the germline gene differ at one end; a read error may be behind it. The chain employs TRBV6-5 and TRBJ1-1; 9 bases fit TRBD1. CDR3 length equals 16 residues. CDR1 and CDR2 (germline): MNHEY, SVGAGI. In nucleotides, the CDR3 is TGTGCCGGCAGTTACTCGGGGACAGGGTGGGGCACTGAAGCTTTCTTT. Protein sequence: CAGSYSGTGWGTEAFF.

V usage is TRBV29-1 and J usage is TRBJ1-2, with 9 positions matching TRBD1. V was pared by 6 bases and J by 3 bases, with 14 bases of the junction left unmatched. Looked up from germline, CDR1 is SQVTM and CDR2 is ANQGSEA. The CDR3 is made up of 16 amino acids. DNA for the CDR3: TGCAGCGTCCATACAGGGGGCGAGTTCGGGCACTATGGCTACACCTTC. The encoded protein is CSVHTGGEFGHYGYTF.

The rearrangement uses TRBV2 and TRBJ2-7, with 9 bases fitting TRBD1. There are 16 residues in the CDR3. With V trimmed by 1 base and J by 7 bases, 11 bases remained unmatched. Germline-derived CDR1 and CDR2 are SNHLY and FYNNEI. CDR3 sequence: CASSEGGTGLDNEQYF. In DNA form, the CDR3 reads TGTGCCAGCAGTGAAGGTGGGACAGGGCTAGACAATGAGCAGTACTTC.

This clonotype was detected only a few times. The J gene is TRBJ1-1, the V gene TRBV6-1; 8 positions match TRBD1. CDR3 length: 17 residues. J was trimmed by 0 bases and V by 7 bases; bases with no gene match: 13. Germline CDR1 is MNHNS and CDR2 is SASEGT. The CDR3 sequence: CASKPGQAPGVNTEAFF. CDR3 sequence (DNA): TGTGCCAGCAAACCGGGACAGGCTCCCGGGGTGAACACTGAAGCTTTCTTT.

This rearrangement joins TRBV11-2 to TRBJ2-3; no reliable D call. CDR3 size: 15 residues. The germline CDR1 and CDR2 sequences are SGHAT and FQNNGV. Trimming removed 10 bases at V and 0 bases at J, with 17 bases between. Written as DNA, the CDR3 is TGTGCCACCCGGTCTGCAGGACGTAGCACAGATACGCAGTATTTT. Translating it yields CATRSAGRSTDTQYF.

This chain connects TRBV12-3 or TRBV12-4 to TRBJ2-3; 7 bases map to TRBD2. The J segment lost 3 bases and the V segment lost 6 bases, leaving 18 bases of the junction unmatched. The CDR3 has 18 amino acids. This CDR3 is CASSLMTPKAGVTDTQYF. The CDR3 nucleotides are TGTGCCAGCAGCCTTATGACTCCCAAGGCGGGGGTAACAGATACGCAGTATTTT.

The CDR3 protein is CASSYGGSTSEGEQYF. CDR3 bases: TGTGCCAGCAGTTACGGTGGGTCGACTAGCGAGGGCGAGCAGTACTTC. This chain uses TRBV6-5 with TRBJ2-7; 8 bases agree with TRBD2. The CDR3 runs 16 residues. Germline values: CDR1 MNHEY, CDR2 SVGAGI. The junction had 12 bases not matched to a gene; V was cut back by 2 bases and J by 6 bases.

In its sample, this clonotype was seen a few times. The gene calls are TRBV7-2 and TRBJ2-1, with D perhaps matching TRBD1 or TRBD2 (5 bases each). Germline CDR1 and CDR2: SGHTA and FQGNSA. The CDR3 sequence is 16 residues long. V lost 3 bases, J lost 0 bases, and 12 bases lay in between. The CDR3 region has the DNA TGTGCCAGCAGCTTGGGACCCACCCCCTCCTACAATGAGCAGTTCTTC. This gives the protein CASSLGPTPSYNEQFF.

CDR3 residues: CASSLIAGVSYNEQFF. The CDR3 DNA is TGCGCCAGCAGCTTGATAGCGGGGGTTTCCTACAATGAGCAGTTCTTC. V and J are TRBV5-1 and TRBJ2-1; 9 bases align to TRBD2. Germline trimming cut 1 base from V and 1 base from J; bases unmatched to any gene: 3. This CDR3 has 16 amino acids. Germline V CDR1 and CDR2: SGHRS, YFSETQ.